This T cell receptor beta chain is from a study of T cells after posttransplantation cyclophosphamide. Study-wide results and limits: Donor CD8+ memory clones often dominated recipient blood repertoires at later times. Skin or GI-infiltrating T cells shared few TRB sequences with blood.

CDR1 is MDHEN, CDR2 SYDVKM, per germline. The CDR3 is 12 amino acids. V lost 6 bases and J 4 bases, leaving 7 bases between the germline ends. Comment on this clone: Antigen specificity is unknown.

On the day of bone marrow donation, the related graft donor provided peripheral blood. Repertoires were generated with immunoSEQ multiplex PCR, while TCRdb's copy carries only in-frame clones and drops some. The sample has 5,500 to 9,000 clones, 91% seen once. The rearrangement links TRBV28 to TRBJ2-1; the D is unclear. This TCR derives from a woman aged 45-65 years in good health and a related stem cell transplant donor. The sample was CD4+ T cells sorted from blood. The CDR3 DNA is TGTGCCAGCAGCCAGAAGTACAATGAGCAGTTCTTC. Translated: CASSQKYNEQFF.